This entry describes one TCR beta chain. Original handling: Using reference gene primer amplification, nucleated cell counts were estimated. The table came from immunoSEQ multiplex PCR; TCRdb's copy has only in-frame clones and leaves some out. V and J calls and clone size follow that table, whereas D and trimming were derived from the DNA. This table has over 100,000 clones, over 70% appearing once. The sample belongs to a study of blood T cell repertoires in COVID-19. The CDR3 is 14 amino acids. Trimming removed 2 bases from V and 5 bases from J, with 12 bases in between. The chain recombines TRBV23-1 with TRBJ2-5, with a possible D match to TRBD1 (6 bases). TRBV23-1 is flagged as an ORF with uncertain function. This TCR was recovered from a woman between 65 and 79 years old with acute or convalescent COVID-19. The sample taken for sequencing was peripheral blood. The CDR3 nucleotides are TGCGCCAGCAGTCAAGAACAGGGTAAGGAGACCCAGTACTTC. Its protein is CASSQEQGKETQYF.